These T cell receptor beta chains were read from a single sample in a study of CD4 T cells in relation to SARS-CoV-2 and coronaviruses. Produced via immunoSEQ multiplex PCR; TCRdb's table is partial and in-frame only. Counted here are about 26,000 clones, around 73% occurring once; the ten biggest clones make up 15% to 20%. For these receptors, no antigen is known. Sequencing was performed on CD4+ T cells from PBMCs, cultured in vitro. These receptors were collected from a human donor in good health. The CDR3 runs from the conserved cysteine through the conserved F or W. Fields, in order: clone size, D gene, J gene, V gene, CDR3 protein, CDR3 DNA. The D gene is left open where the match is weak. Clone size is given for some rows only: seen once, a few or many times, or a class if the clone is expanded.

clone size: -; D gene: TRBD2; J gene: TRBJ2-7; V gene: TRBV2; CDR3 protein: CASRADSGSGYEQYF; CDR3 DNA: TGTGCCAGCAGGGCCGATAGCGGGAGCGGGTACGAGCAGTACTTC
clone size: -; D gene: -; J gene: TRBJ2-3; V gene: TRBV4-2; CDR3 protein: CASSQDMGADTQYF; CDR3 DNA: TGTGCCAGCAGCCAAGATATGGGAGCAGATACGCAGTATTTT
clone size: -; D gene: TRBD1; J gene: TRBJ1-1; V gene: TRBV6-2/TRBV6-3; CDR3 protein: CASRYRDRGLRFLVLSEAFF; CDR3 DNA: TGTGCCAGCAGGTACCGGGACAGGGGACTCCGTTTCTTGGTATTGTCTGAAGCTTTCTTT
clone size: once; D gene: -; J gene: TRBJ2-5; V gene: TRBV21-1; CDR3 protein: CASSKLETGFQGTQYF; CDR3 DNA: TGTGCCAGCAGCAAGTTAGAGACAGGGTTTCAGGGGACCCAGTACTTC
clone size: -; D gene: TRBD1; J gene: TRBJ2-2; V gene: TRBV7-6; CDR3 protein: CASSLDRRTGGDTGELFF; CDR3 DNA: TGTGCCAGCAGCTTAGATCGGCGGACAGGGGGCGACACCGGGGAGCTGTTTTTT
clone size: -; D gene: -; J gene: TRBJ1-5; V gene: TRBV7-2; CDR3 protein: CASSLGQPQHF; CDR3 DNA: TGTGCCAGCAGCTTAGGTCAGCCCCAGCATTTT
clone size: -; D gene: TRBD1; J gene: TRBJ2-2; V gene: TRBV5-1; CDR3 protein: CASSPGQGLPTGELFF; CDR3 DNA: TGCGCCAGCAGCCCTGGACAGGGCCTTCCCACCGGGGAGCTGTTTTTT
clone size: -; D gene: TRBD1; J gene: TRBJ2-7; V gene: TRBV7-6; CDR3 protein: CASSSYRDRGYEQYF; CDR3 DNA: TGTGCCAGCAGCTCGTACCGGGACAGGGGCTACGAGCAGTACTTC
clone size: -; D gene: TRBD1; J gene: TRBJ1-5; V gene: TRBV4-1; CDR3 protein: CASSPGQGPRGQPQHF; CDR3 DNA: TGCGCCAGCAGCCCTGGACAGGGACCGCGCGGGCAGCCCCAGCATTTT
clone size: -; D gene: -; J gene: TRBJ2-1; V gene: TRBV18; CDR3 protein: CASSPAYNEQFF; CDR3 DNA: TGTGCCAGCTCACCAGCCTACAATGAGCAGTTCTTC
clone size: -; D gene: -; J gene: TRBJ1-5; V gene: TRBV12-3/TRBV12-4; CDR3 protein: CASQWERNQPQHF; CDR3 DNA: TGTGCCAGCCAGTGGGAGCGCAATCAGCCCCAGCATTTT
clone size: -; D gene: -; J gene: TRBJ2-7; V gene: TRBV7-2; CDR3 protein: CASSQSRRDEQYF; CDR3 DNA: TGTGCCAGCAGCCAATCCCGACGGGACGAGCAGTACTTC
clone size: once; D gene: TRBD2; J gene: TRBJ2-3; V gene: TRBV19; CDR3 protein: CASRPIRGGSTDTQYF; CDR3 DNA: TGTGCCAGTAGACCCATTCGGGGGGGGAGCACAGATACGCAGTATTTT
clone size: -; D gene: -; J gene: TRBJ1-1; V gene: TRBV7-8; CDR3 protein: CASSHREGTTEAFF; CDR3 DNA: TGTGCCAGCAGTCACCGGGAAGGGACCACTGAAGCTTTCTTT
clone size: few; D gene: TRBD1; J gene: TRBJ1-1; V gene: TRBV18; CDR3 protein: CASSPQGQGMNTEAFF; CDR3 DNA: TGTGCCAGCTCACCCCAAGGACAGGGGATGAACACTGAAGCTTTCTTT
clone size: -; D gene: -; J gene: TRBJ2-1; V gene: TRBV7-3; CDR3 protein: CASSIQEEQFF; CDR3 DNA: TGTGCCAGCAGCATACAAGAAGAGCAGTTCTTC
clone size: -; D gene: -; J gene: TRBJ2-1; V gene: TRBV6-2/TRBV6-3; CDR3 protein: CASSYSIMFSYNEQFF; CDR3 DNA: TGTGCCAGCAGTTACTCGATAATGTTTTCCTACAATGAGCAGTTCTTC
clone size: -; D gene: -; J gene: TRBJ1-4; V gene: TRBV29-1; CDR3 protein: CSVEDNGEGTNEKLFF; CDR3 DNA: TGCAGCGTTGAAGATAATGGTGAGGGAACTAATGAAAAACTGTTTTTT
clone size: -; D gene: -; J gene: TRBJ1-2; V gene: TRBV12-2; CDR3 protein: CASRRAAVIYGYTF; CDR3 DNA: TGTGCAAGTCGCCGGGCAGCGGTAATCTATGGCTACACCTTC
clone size: medium-sized; D gene: -; J gene: TRBJ1-5; V gene: TRBV14; CDR3 protein: CASSQDWNQPQHF; CDR3 DNA: TGTGCCAGCAGCCAAGATTGGAATCAGCCCCAGCATTTT
clone size: -; D gene: -; J gene: TRBJ2-7; V gene: TRBV18; CDR3 protein: CASSPSSSYEQYF; CDR3 DNA: TGTGCCAGCTCACCTAGCAGCTCCTACGAGCAGTACTTC
clone size: -; D gene: TRBD1; J gene: TRBJ1-6; V gene: TRBV28; CDR3 protein: CASSSGTGSYNSPLHF; CDR3 DNA: TGTGCCAGCAGTTCGGGGACAGGCTCCTATAATTCACCCCTCCACTTT
clone size: -; D gene: TRBD2; J gene: TRBJ2-7; V gene: TRBV7-9; CDR3 protein: CASEEDGGGYEQYF; CDR3 DNA: TGTGCCAGCGAGGAAGATGGCGGGGGCTACGAGCAGTACTTC
clone size: -; D gene: TRBD1; J gene: TRBJ1-3; V gene: TRBV7-9; CDR3 protein: CASTEGTDGNTIYF; CDR3 DNA: TGTGCCAGCACAGAAGGGACAGACGGAAACACCATATATTTT
clone size: -; D gene: TRBD2; J gene: TRBJ2-5; V gene: TRBV6-2/TRBV6-3; CDR3 protein: CASSSIAGGEETQYF; CDR3 DNA: TGTGCCAGCAGCAGTATAGCGGGAGGAGAAGAGACCCAGTACTTC
clone size: -; D gene: -; J gene: TRBJ1-2; V gene: TRBV5-6; CDR3 protein: CASSLVGLLDYGYTF; CDR3 DNA: TGTGCCAGCAGCCTTGTGGGACTTTTGGACTATGGCTACACCTTC
clone size: -; D gene: -; J gene: TRBJ1-1; V gene: TRBV5-4; CDR3 protein: CASSFQEFDEAFF; CDR3 DNA: TGTGCCAGCAGCTTTCAGGAATTTGATGAAGCTTTCTTT
clone size: -; D gene: TRBD2; J gene: TRBJ2-1; V gene: TRBV11-3; CDR3 protein: CASSLFSGLAALSYNEQFF; CDR3 DNA: TGTGCCAGCAGCTTATTCTCGGGACTAGCGGCCCTGTCCTACAATGAGCAGTTCTTC
clone size: -; D gene: -; J gene: TRBJ2-5; V gene: TRBV6-2/TRBV6-3; CDR3 protein: CASSARAQETQYF; CDR3 DNA: TGTGCCAGCAGCGCTAGGGCCCAAGAGACCCAGTACTTC
clone size: -; D gene: -; J gene: TRBJ1-2; V gene: TRBV6-5; CDR3 protein: CATTGNYGYTF; CDR3 DNA: TGCGCTACCACAGGGAACTATGGCTACACCTTC
clone size: -; D gene: -; J gene: TRBJ1-1; V gene: TRBV18; CDR3 protein: CASSWGDSLYTEAFF; CDR3 DNA: TGTGCCAGCTCATGGGGGGACTCCCTTTACACTGAAGCTTTCTTT
clone size: -; D gene: TRBD1; J gene: TRBJ2-1; V gene: TRBV7-2; CDR3 protein: CASSFRVMGQGGGEQFF; CDR3 DNA: TGTGCCAGCAGCTTTAGGGTGATGGGACAGGGTGGCGGTGAGCAGTTCTTC
clone size: once; D gene: TRBD2; J gene: TRBJ2-1; V gene: TRBV9; CDR3 protein: CASSQAAGDYNEQFF; CDR3 DNA: TGTGCCAGCAGCCAGGCGGCGGGAGACTACAATGAGCAGTTCTTC
clone size: -; D gene: -; J gene: TRBJ2-2; V gene: TRBV10-3; CDR3 protein: CAISNRGGNTGELFF; CDR3 DNA: TGTGCCATCAGCAACAGGGGGGGAAACACCGGGGAGCTGTTTTTT
clone size: -; D gene: TRBD2; J gene: TRBJ2-1; V gene: TRBV18; CDR3 protein: CASSPGGGALNEQFF; CDR3 DNA: TGTGCCAGCTCACCGGGGGGGGGAGCTCTTAATGAGCAGTTCTTC
clone size: once; D gene: -; J gene: TRBJ2-7; V gene: TRBV10-2; CDR3 protein: CASSPEEPGTYEQYF; CDR3 DNA: TGCGCCAGCAGTCCGGAGGAGCCCGGGACCTACGAGCAGTACTTC
clone size: -; D gene: -; J gene: TRBJ2-3; V gene: TRBV6-5; CDR3 protein: CASASGTPSTDTQYF; CDR3 DNA: TGTGCCAGCGCGTCCGGGACCCCTAGCACAGATACGCAGTATTTT
clone size: -; D gene: TRBD1; J gene: TRBJ1-2; V gene: TRBV2; CDR3 protein: CASRSRGIDYGYTF; CDR3 DNA: TGTGCCAGCAGGTCCAGGGGGATCGACTATGGCTACACCTTC
clone size: -; D gene: -; J gene: TRBJ2-1; V gene: TRBV5-1; CDR3 protein: CASSLNSGSSYNEQFF; CDR3 DNA: TGCGCCAGCAGCTTGAACTCAGGGAGCTCCTACAATGAGCAGTTCTTC
clone size: -; D gene: -; J gene: TRBJ2-1; V gene: TRBV9; CDR3 protein: CASSVEAGEQFF; CDR3 DNA: TGTGCCAGCAGCGTAGAAGCGGGTGAGCAGTTCTTC
clone size: -; D gene: -; J gene: TRBJ2-3; V gene: TRBV19; CDR3 protein: CASSFLGEADTQYF; CDR3 DNA: TGTGCCAGTAGTTTCCTAGGAGAGGCAGATACGCAGTATTTT